This T cell receptor (beta chain) was sequenced during a study of response to subunit inactivated influenza vaccine. Study results and limitations: The authors put forward the suggestion that each seasonal influenza vaccination may bring in only a limited number of new T cells.

TCRdb passed the RT-PCR reads through MiXCR, listing each CDR3 protein once. The data contain 430,000 or so distinct CDR3 sequences, approximately 11% of them singletons. This clonotype was recorded a few times. The antigen is not known. The germline V gene encodes CDR1 DFQATT and CDR2 SNEGSKA (reference sequence). The CDR3 loop spans 11 amino acids. Deletions cut 5 bases from V and 12 bases from J, with 14 bases between. The sample in question was PBMCs from blood, obtained around seven weeks after vaccination. The chain carries TRBV20-1 and TRBJ2-1; weak D call: TRBD2 (6 bases). This TCR derives from a man aged 45-65 years who received an inactivated influenza vaccine. Here the CDR3 reads CSAYVGEAQFF. The CDR3 nucleotides read TGCAGTGCTTACGTGGGGGAGGCGCAGTTCTTC.